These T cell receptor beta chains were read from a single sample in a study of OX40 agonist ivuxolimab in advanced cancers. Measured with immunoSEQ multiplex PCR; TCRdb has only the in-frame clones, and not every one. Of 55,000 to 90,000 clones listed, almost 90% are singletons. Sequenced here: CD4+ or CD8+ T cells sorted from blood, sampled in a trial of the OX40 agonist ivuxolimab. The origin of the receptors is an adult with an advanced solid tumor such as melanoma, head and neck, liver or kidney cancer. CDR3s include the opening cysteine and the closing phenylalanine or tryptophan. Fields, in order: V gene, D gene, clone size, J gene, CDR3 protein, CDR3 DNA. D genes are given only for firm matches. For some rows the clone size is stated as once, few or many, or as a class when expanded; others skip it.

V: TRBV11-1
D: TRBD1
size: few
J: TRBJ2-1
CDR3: CASSYDRGGGEYNEQFF
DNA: TGTGCCAGCAGCTACGATAGAGGGGGCGGCGAGTACAATGAGCAGTTCTTC

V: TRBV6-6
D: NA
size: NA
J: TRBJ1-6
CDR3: CASGSNNSPLHF
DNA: TGTGCCAGCGGCAGCAATAATTCACCCCTCCACTTT

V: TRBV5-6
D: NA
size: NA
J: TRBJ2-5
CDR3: CASSLSAAQETQYF
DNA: TGTGCCAGCAGCCTCAGCGCGGCCCAAGAGACCCAGTACTTC

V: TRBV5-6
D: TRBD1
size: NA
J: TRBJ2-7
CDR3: CASSLRGPGAEQYF
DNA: TGTGCCAGCAGCTTGAGGGGGCCCGGTGCCGAGCAGTACTTC

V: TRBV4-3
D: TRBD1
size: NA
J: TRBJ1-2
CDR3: CASSQSTGGSGGYTF
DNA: TGCGCCAGCAGCCAATCTACAGGGGGAAGTGGTGGCTACACCTTC

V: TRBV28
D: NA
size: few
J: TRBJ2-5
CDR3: CASSPLPGLLTETQYF
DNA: TGTGCCAGCAGTCCCCTCCCGGGACTTCTCACGGAGACCCAGTACTTC

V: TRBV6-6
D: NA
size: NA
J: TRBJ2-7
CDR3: CASSYSYGNYEQYF
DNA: TGTGCCAGCAGTTACTCATACGGGAACTACGAGCAGTACTTC

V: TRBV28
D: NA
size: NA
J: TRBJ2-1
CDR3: CASSLTRGEQFF
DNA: TGTGCCAGCAGTCTCACGCGGGGAGAGCAGTTCTTC

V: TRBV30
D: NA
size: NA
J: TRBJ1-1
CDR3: CAWSVRAPATEAFF
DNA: TGTGCCTGGAGTGTGAGGGCCCCCGCCACTGAAGCTTTCTTT

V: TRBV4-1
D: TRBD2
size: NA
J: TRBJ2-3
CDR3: CASSQDRLAGPSTDTQYF
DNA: TGCGCCAGCAGCCAAGATCGACTAGCGGGGCCGTCCACAGATACGCAGTATTTT

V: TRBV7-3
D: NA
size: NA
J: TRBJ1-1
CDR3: CASSSTENTEAFF
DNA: TGTGCCAGCAGCTCTACAGAGAACACTGAAGCTTTCTTT

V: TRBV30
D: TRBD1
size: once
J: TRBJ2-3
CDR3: CAWRKTGGTDTQYF
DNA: TGTGCCTGGAGGAAGACAGGGGGAACAGATACGCAGTATTTT

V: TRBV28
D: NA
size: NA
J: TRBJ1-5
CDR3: CASSLMSRTSNQPQHF
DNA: TGTGCCAGCAGTTTAATGTCACGAACTAGCAATCAGCCCCAGCATTTT

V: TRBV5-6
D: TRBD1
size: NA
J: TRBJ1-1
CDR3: CASSPGDRMNTEAFF
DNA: TGTGCCAGCAGCCCAGGGGACAGGATGAACACTGAAGCTTTCTTT

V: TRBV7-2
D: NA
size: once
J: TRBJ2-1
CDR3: CASSHDIEQFF
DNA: TGTGCCAGCAGCCACGACATTGAGCAGTTCTTC

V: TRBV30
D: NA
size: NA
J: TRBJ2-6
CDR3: CAWSYKDSGANVLTF
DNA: TGTGCCTGGAGTTACAAGGACTCTGGGGCCAACGTCCTGACTTTC

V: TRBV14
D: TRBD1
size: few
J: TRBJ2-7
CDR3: CASSLQGSQQYF
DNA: TGTGCCAGCAGCCTACAGGGGTCCCAGCAGTACTTC

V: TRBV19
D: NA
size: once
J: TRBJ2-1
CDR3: CASARGLLSYNEQFF
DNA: TGTGCCAGTGCGAGGGGGTTGTTATCCTACAATGAGCAGTTCTTC

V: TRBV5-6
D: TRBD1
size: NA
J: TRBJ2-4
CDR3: CASSRNQGAGYF
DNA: TGTGCCAGCAGCAGGAACCAGGGGGCGGGGTACTTC

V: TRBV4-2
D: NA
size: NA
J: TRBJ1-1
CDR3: CASSQEAAGAEAFF
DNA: TGTGCCAGCAGCCAAGAAGCTGCGGGGGCTGAAGCTTTCTTT

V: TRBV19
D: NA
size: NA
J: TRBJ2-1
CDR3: CASSPPGGAPHNEQFF
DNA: TGTGCCAGTAGTCCCCCTGGGGGGGCGCCCCACAATGAGCAGTTCTTC

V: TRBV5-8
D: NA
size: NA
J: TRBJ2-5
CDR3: CASSVGQETQYF
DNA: TGTGCCAGCAGCGTGGGGCAAGAGACCCAGTACTTC

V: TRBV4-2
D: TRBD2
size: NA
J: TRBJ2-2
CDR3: CASSQGASGRPTGELFF
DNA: TGTGCCAGCAGCCAAGGTGCTAGCGGGAGACCCACCGGGGAGCTGTTTTTT

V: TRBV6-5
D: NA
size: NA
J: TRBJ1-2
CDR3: CASSYLDRYGYTF
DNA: TGTGCCAGCAGTTACCTCGATCGCTATGGCTACACCTTC

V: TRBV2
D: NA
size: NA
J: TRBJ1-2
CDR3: CASSDRRSYGYTF
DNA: TGTGCCAGCAGTGACAGGAGGTCCTATGGCTACACCTTC

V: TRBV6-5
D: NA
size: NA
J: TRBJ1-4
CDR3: CASSQRLGGEKLFF
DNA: TGTGCCAGCAGTCAGCGCTTGGGCGGTGAAAAACTGTTTTTT

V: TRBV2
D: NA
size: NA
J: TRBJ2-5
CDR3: CASSVGSVAETQYF
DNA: TGTGCCAGCAGTGTAGGAAGCGTAGCGGAGACCCAGTACTTC

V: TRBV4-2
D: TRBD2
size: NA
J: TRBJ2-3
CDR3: CASSQDWVAGGTDTQYF
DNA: TGTGCCAGCAGCCAAGATTGGGTAGCGGGGGGCACAGATACGCAGTATTTT

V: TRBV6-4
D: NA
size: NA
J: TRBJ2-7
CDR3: CASSGDRTLYEQYF
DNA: TGTGCCAGCAGCGGAGACAGGACACTCTACGAGCAGTACTTC

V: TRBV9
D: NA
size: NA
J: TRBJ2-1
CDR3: CASSGRGEGFNNEQFF
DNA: TGTGCCAGCAGCGGCAGGGGAGAGGGGTTTAACAATGAGCAGTTCTTC

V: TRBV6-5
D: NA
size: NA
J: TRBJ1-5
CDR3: CASTRRRLNQPQHF
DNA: TGTGCCAGCACACGGCGGCGGTTAAATCAGCCCCAGCATTTT

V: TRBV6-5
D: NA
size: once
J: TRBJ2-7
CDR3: CASSRDPDYEQYF
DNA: TGTGCCAGCAGTCGGGACCCAGACTACGAGCAGTACTTC

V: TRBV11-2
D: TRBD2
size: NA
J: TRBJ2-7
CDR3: CASSFLVGLAGRSSYEQYF
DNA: TGTGCCAGCAGCTTTCTCGTGGGGCTAGCGGGAAGAAGCTCCTACGAGCAGTACTTC

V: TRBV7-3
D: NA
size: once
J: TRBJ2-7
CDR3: CASSLAGNYEQYF
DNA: TGTGCCAGCTCCCTGGCCGGGAACTACGAGCAGTACTTC

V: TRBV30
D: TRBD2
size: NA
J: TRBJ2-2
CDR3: CAWSVSRAGATGELFF
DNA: TGTGCCTGGAGTGTCTCGAGAGCGGGAGCCACCGGGGAGCTGTTTTTT

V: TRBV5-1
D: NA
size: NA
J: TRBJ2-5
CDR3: CASSSGGLQETQYF
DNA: TGCGCCAGCAGCTCCGGGGGGCTCCAAGAGACCCAGTACTTC

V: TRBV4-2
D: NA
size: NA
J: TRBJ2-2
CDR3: CASSQDERTGELFF
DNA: TGTGCCAGCAGCCAAGATGAGCGAACCGGGGAGCTGTTTTTT

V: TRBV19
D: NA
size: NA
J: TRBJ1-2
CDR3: CASSILQVGGYTF
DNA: TGTGCCAGTAGTATACTCCAAGTTGGTGGCTACACCTTC

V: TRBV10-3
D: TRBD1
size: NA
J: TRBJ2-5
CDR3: CAISDPQSGTGAQETQYF
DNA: TGTGCCATCAGTGACCCCCAATCCGGGACAGGGGCACAAGAGACCCAGTACTTC

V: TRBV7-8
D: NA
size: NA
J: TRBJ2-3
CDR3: CASSPRRSRLTDTQYF
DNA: TGTGCCAGCAGCCCCAGGCGGAGCCGGCTCACAGATACGCAGTATTTT

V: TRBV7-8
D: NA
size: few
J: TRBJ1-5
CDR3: CASSLWMGDQPQHF
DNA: TGTGCCAGCAGCTTATGGATGGGGGATCAGCCCCAGCATTTT

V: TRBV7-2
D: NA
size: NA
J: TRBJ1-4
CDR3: CASSLGGGGNEKLFF
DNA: TGTGCCAGCAGCTTAGGTGGAGGAGGTAATGAAAAACTGTTTTTT

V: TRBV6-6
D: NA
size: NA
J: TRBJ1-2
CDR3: CASSYRPEGYTF
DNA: TGTGCCAGCAGTTACCGGCCGGAGGGCTACACCTTC

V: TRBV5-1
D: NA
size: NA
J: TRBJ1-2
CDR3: CASSREGRADYGYTF
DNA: TGCGCCAGCAGCCGGGAAGGTCGGGCCGACTATGGCTACACCTTC

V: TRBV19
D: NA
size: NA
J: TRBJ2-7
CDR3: CASSIYFRGSYEQYF
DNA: TGTGCCAGTAGTATATATTTCAGGGGATCCTACGAGCAGTACTTC

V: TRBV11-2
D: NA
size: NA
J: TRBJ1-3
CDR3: CASSLTSGPNSGNTIYF
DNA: TGTGCCAGCAGCTTGACCTCGGGCCCTAACTCTGGAAACACCATATATTTT

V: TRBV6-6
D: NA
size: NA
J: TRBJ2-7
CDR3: CASSRGHFYEQYF
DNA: TGTGCCAGCAGTCGCGGACACTTCTACGAGCAGTACTTC

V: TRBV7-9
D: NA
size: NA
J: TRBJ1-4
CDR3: CASSLALSNEKLFF
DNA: TGTGCCAGCAGCTTAGCCTTATCCAATGAAAAACTGTTTTTT

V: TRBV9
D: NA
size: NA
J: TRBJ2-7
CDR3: CASSVVPGAEQYF
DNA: TGTGCCAGCAGCGTAGTCCCGGGGGCCGAGCAGTACTTC

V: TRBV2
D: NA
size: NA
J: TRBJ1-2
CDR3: CASRPGRTNYGYTF
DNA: TGTGCCAGCAGACCGGGTCGTACAAACTATGGCTACACCTTC

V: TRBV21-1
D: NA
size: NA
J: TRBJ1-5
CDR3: CAHVPGQPFNQPQHF
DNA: TGTGCCCACGTACCGGGACAGCCGTTTAATCAGCCCCAGCATTTT

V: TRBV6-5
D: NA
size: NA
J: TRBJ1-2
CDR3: CASSYRNYGYTF
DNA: TGTGCCAGCAGTTACAGAAACTATGGCTACACCTTC

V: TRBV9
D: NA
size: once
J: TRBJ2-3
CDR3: CASSVEGDTQYF
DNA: TGTGCCAGCAGCGTAGAAGGAGATACGCAGTATTTT

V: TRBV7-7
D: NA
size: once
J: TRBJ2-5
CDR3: CASSLFAGLGTQYF
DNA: TGTGCCAGCAGCTTATTTGCGGGGTTAGGGACCCAGTACTTC

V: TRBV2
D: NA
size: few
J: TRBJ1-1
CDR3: CASTVGPLGPEAFF
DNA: TGTGCCAGCACCGTCGGACCCCTAGGTCCTGAAGCTTTCTTT